This section outlines one T cell receptor beta chain sequence together with its context. No antigen is known for it. The sample comes from a study of CXCR3-negative and CXCR3-positive naive CD8 T cells. Findings and limits, study-wide: TRB CDR3s were more hydrophobic in CXCR3-positive than in CXCR3-negative naive cells.

There are 14 residues in the CDR3. CD45RO-CCR7+CD27+CD95- defined naive CD8+ T cells. Through 5' RACE with UMI labels, the TRB cDNA libraries were prepared. For each CDR3 protein, TCRdb gives one entry from its re-call of the 5' RACE reads, without DNA. This repertoire includes some 67,000 distinct CDR3 sequences. V gene TRBV12-3 or TRBV12-4 combines with J gene TRBJ1-2. The sample consisted of naive CXCR3- CD8+ T cells from blood. The sample's subset: CD45RO-CCR7+CD27+CD95- naive CD8+ T cells lacking CXCR3 (TNR3-). The sequence was collected from a human donor in good health. Some clones in this sample may be carry-over from other donors' samples. CDR3 residues: CASSPRGGFYGYTF.